A selection of T cell receptor beta chains follows, all from one sample in a study of shared clonotypes between healthy human individuals. Assay used: immunoSEQ multiplex PCR; TCRdb lists only in-frame clones, some missing. The repertoire consists of under 700,000 clones, with roughly 95% occurring once and the leading ten covering around 0.12%. Sequencing used naive CD8+ T cells sorted from blood. All receptors come from a woman aged 30 to 39 in good health. CDR3s include the opening cysteine and the closing phenylalanine or tryptophan. D genes are given only for firm matches. Clone size is given for some rows only: seen once, a few or many times, or a class if the clone is expanded.

CDR3	DNA	size	J	D	V
CASSFGHRGRGGYTF	TGTGCCAGCAGTTTCGGACACAGGGGGCGCGGTGGCTACACCTTC	-	TRBJ1-2	TRBD1	TRBV28
CASSLGPGPQPQHF	TGTGCCAGCAGTCTTGGGCCCGGCCCCCAGCCCCAGCATTTT	-	TRBJ1-5	-	TRBV28
CAISDRTGYTGELFF	TGTGCCATCAGTGACCGGACCGGATACACCGGGGAGCTGTTTTTT	once	TRBJ2-2	-	TRBV10-3
CASSQDQWGGYEQYF	TGCGCCAGCAGCCAAGATCAGTGGGGCGGGTACGAGCAGTACTTC	-	TRBJ2-7	-	TRBV4-1
CASSPGTAYYEQYF	TGTGCCAGCAGCCCCGGGACTGCATACTACGAGCAGTACTTC	-	TRBJ2-7	-	TRBV6-5
CASSPFLAANTGELFF	TGTGCCAGCAGCCCTTTCTTGGCAGCCAACACCGGGGAGCTGTTTTTT	-	TRBJ2-2	-	TRBV9
CASRPVGVVAAGVDNEQFF	TGCGCCAGCAGGCCGGTAGGTGTGGTAGCGGCAGGTGTGGACAATGAGCAGTTCTTC	-	TRBJ2-1	-	TRBV5-1
CASSQNFGALYEQYF	TGCGCCAGCAGCCAAAACTTCGGGGCCCTCTACGAGCAGTACTTC	-	TRBJ2-7	-	TRBV4-1
CASSMRGGGQGLRNTEAFF	TGTGCCAGTAGTATGAGAGGGGGGGGACAGGGCCTTCGGAACACTGAAGCTTTCTTT	-	TRBJ1-1	TRBD1	TRBV19
CASSYSTGVDGYTF	TGTGCCAGCAGCTATTCGACAGGAGTGGATGGCTACACCTTC	-	TRBJ1-2	-	TRBV11-2
CASSSTGYRGSGEKLFF	TGTGCCAGCAGTTCCACAGGTTACAGGGGATCTGGGGAAAAACTGTTTTTT	-	TRBJ1-4	TRBD1	TRBV27
CADPKYEDRAYEQYF	TGTGCCGACCCGAAATATGAGGACAGGGCATACGAGCAGTACTTC	-	TRBJ2-7	TRBD1	TRBV6-4
CSVGPTSYEQYF	TGCAGCGTTGGACCGACCTCCTACGAGCAGTACTTC	-	TRBJ2-7	-	TRBV29-1
CASSPSLAGAYTGELFF	TGTGCCAGCAGCCCCAGCTTAGCGGGAGCTTACACCGGGGAGCTGTTTTTT	once	TRBJ2-2	TRBD2	TRBV5-6
CATSRGDSTYYEQYF	TGTGCCACCAGCAGAGGGGACAGTACCTACTACGAGCAGTACTTC	-	TRBJ2-7	TRBD1	TRBV15
CASSSGTGSEEQYF	TGTGCCAGCAGTTCCGGGACAGGGTCCGAGGAGCAGTACTTC	-	TRBJ2-7	TRBD1	TRBV2
CASSTRSYNEQFF	TGTGCCAGTAGTACACGCTCCTACAATGAGCAGTTCTTC	-	TRBJ2-1	-	TRBV19
CASSSPGQNTGELFF	TGTGCCAGCAGCTCTCCGGGACAGAACACCGGGGAGCTGTTTTTT	-	TRBJ2-2	-	TRBV5-4
CSVARAYNEQFF	TGCAGCGTTGCTCGGGCCTACAATGAGCAGTTCTTC	-	TRBJ2-1	-	TRBV29-1
CASSDDGLAGASEQYF	TGTGCCAGCAGCGATGACGGACTAGCGGGAGCCTCCGAGCAGTACTTC	once	TRBJ2-7	TRBD2	TRBV7-9
CASSLGQGGEQYF	TGTGCCAGCAGTTTGGGTCAGGGGGGCGAGCAGTACTTC	-	TRBJ2-7	-	TRBV27
CASSQGRSSYEQYF	TGCGCCAGCAGCCAAGGCAGGAGCTCCTACGAGCAGTACTTC	-	TRBJ2-7	-	TRBV4-1
CASSGRGHADTQYF	TGTGCCAGCAGTGGGAGGGGGCACGCAGATACGCAGTATTTT	once	TRBJ2-3	-	TRBV27
CASSLIGTGGYEQYF	TGTGCCAGCAGCTTAATCGGGACAGGGGGTTACGAGCAGTACTTC	-	TRBJ2-7	TRBD1	TRBV13
CAWSPRISGANVLTF	TGTGCCTGGAGTCCCCGAATCTCTGGGGCCAACGTCCTGACTTTC	-	TRBJ2-6	-	TRBV30
CSARDLNIQYF	TGCAGTGCTAGAGACTTAAACATTCAGTACTTC	once	TRBJ2-4	-	TRBV20-1
CSVGEGTGAYEQCF	-	-	TRBJ2-7	-	TRBV29-1
CSVQGGRTDTQYF	TGCAGCGTCCAGGGTGGGCGCACAGATACGCAGTATTTT	-	TRBJ2-3	-	TRBV29-1
CASSGPYTPGKNIQYF	TGTGCCAGCAGTGGGCCTTATACGCCGGGCAAAAACATTCAGTACTTC	-	TRBJ2-4	-	TRBV6-1
CASSESGTTKGRTDTQYF	TGTGCCAGCAGTGAATCGGGGACAACCAAGGGGAGGACAGATACGCAGTATTTT	-	TRBJ2-3	-	TRBV25-1
CASSFDRAVEQYF	TGTGCCAGCAGCTTTGACAGGGCAGTCGAGCAGTACTTC	-	TRBJ2-7	TRBD1	TRBV5-4
CASSQEGTSGINEQFF	TGCGCCAGCAGCCAAGAGGGGACTAGCGGGATCAATGAGCAGTTCTTC	-	TRBJ2-1	TRBD2	TRBV4-1
CASSLGDRVAEAFF	TGTGCCAGCAGCTTGGGGGACAGGGTAGCTGAAGCTTTCTTT	-	TRBJ1-1	TRBD1	TRBV5-6
CASSLRGRTHEQYF	TGTGCCAGCAGTTTAAGGGGACGGACCCACGAGCAGTACTTC	-	TRBJ2-7	-	TRBV28
CASSPDLPGTSTDTQYF	TGTGCCAGCTCACCAGATTTACCCGGCACTAGCACAGATACGCAGTATTTT	once	TRBJ2-3	-	TRBV18
CASSESYGTGSSTDTQYF	TGCGCCAGCAGTGAGTCCTACGGGACAGGATCTAGCACAGATACGCAGTATTTT	-	TRBJ2-3	TRBD1	TRBV10-1